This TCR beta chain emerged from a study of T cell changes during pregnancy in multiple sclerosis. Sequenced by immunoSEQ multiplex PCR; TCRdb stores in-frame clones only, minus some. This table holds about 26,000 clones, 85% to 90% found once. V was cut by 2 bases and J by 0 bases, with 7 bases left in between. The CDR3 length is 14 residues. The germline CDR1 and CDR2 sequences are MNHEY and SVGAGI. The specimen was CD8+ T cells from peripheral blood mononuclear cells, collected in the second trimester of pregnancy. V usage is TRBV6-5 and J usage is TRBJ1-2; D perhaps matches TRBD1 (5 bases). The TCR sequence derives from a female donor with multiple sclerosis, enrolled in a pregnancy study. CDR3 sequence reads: CASSYGTTNYGYTF. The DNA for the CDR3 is TGTGCCAGCAGTTACGGGACTACTAACTATGGCTACACCTTC.